The sequence of this T cell receptor beta chain was determined in a study of T cell responses to AZD1222 COVID-19 vaccine. The CDR3 sequence is 13 residues long. Germline lookup yields CDR1 LNHNV and CDR2 YYDKDF (reference sequence). V lost 3 bases, J lost 7 bases, and 12 bases lay in between. With respect to this clone: Its antigen is not identified.

The table came from immunoSEQ multiplex PCR; TCRdb's copy has only in-frame clones and leaves some out. Of 43,000 or so clones in the sample, about 90% are singletons; the top ten hold about two fifths. Study-level results: Among vaccine-associated CD4 TCRs, coverage spanned spike, with dominance at 160-218 and 743-854. Spike-specific TCR breadth and depth grew following two AZD1222 doses. Recipients of AZD1222 seropositive at baseline numbered only 6 or 7.

This material consisted of peripheral blood, taken 28 days after the second AZD1222 dose. This receptor was taken from an adult who received the AZD1222 COVID-19 vaccine. This chain joins TRBV15 and TRBJ1-1, with D tentatively TRBD1 (5 bases). CDR3 region: CATSSDQGGEAFF. CDR3 coding DNA: TGTGCCACCAGCAGTGATCAGGGAGGTGAAGCTTTCTTT.